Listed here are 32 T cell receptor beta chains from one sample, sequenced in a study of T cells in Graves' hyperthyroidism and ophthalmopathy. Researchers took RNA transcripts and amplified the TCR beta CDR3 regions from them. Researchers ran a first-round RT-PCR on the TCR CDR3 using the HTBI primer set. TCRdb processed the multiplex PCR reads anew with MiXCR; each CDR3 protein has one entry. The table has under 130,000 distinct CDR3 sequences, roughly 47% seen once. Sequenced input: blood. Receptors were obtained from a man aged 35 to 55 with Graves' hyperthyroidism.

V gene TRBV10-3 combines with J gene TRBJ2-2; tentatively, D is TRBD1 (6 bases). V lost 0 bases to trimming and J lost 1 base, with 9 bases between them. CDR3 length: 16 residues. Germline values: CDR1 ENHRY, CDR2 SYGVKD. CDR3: CAISESWTENTGELFF. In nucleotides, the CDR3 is TGTGCCATCAGTGAGTCTTGGACAGAGAACACCGGGGAGCTGTTTTTT.

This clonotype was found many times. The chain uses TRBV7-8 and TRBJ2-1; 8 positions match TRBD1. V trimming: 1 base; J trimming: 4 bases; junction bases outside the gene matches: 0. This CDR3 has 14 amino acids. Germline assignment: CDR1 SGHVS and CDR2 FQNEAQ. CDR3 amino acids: CASSLGTGYNEQFF. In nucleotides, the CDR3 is TGTGCCAGCAGCTTAGGGACAGGGTACAATGAGCAGTTCTTC.

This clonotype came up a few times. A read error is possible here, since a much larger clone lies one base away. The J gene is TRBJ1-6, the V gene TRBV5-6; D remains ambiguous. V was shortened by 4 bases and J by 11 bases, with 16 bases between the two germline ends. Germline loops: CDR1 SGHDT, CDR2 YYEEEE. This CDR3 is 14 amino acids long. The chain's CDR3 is CASSLERTVAPLHF. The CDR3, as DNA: TGTGCCAGCAGCCTGGAGAGGACTGTTGCACCCCTCCACTTT.

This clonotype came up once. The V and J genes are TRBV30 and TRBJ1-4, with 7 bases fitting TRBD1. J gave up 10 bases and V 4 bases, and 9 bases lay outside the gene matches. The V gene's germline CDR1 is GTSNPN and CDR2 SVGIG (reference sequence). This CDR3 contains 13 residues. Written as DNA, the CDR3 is TGTGCCTGGAAACAGGGGTTGGTGGGAAAACTGTTTTTT. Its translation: CAWKQGLVGKLFF.

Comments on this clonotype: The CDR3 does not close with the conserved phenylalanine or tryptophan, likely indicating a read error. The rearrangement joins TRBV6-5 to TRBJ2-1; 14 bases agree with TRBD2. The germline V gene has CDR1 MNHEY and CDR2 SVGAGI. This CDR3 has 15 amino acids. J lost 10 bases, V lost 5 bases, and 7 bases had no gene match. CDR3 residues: CASSMMGLAGVEQFL. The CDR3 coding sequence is TGTGCCAGCAGTATGATGGGACTAGCGGGAGTAGAGCAGTTCCTC.

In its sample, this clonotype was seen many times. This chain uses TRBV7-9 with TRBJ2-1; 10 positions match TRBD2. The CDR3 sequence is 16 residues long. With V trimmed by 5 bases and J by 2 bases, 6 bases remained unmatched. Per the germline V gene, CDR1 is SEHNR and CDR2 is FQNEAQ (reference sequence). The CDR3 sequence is CASSPGAGGPYNEQFF. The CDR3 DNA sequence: TGTGCCAGCAGCCCCGGAGCGGGAGGGCCCTACAATGAGCAGTTCTTC.

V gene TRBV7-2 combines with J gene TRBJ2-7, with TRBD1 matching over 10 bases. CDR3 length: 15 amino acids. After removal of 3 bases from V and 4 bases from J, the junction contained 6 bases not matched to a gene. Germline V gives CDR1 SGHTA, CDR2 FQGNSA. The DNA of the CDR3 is TGTGCCAGCAGCTTGGTCCGGACAGGGGGATACGAGCAGTACTTC. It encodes CASSLVRTGGYEQYF.

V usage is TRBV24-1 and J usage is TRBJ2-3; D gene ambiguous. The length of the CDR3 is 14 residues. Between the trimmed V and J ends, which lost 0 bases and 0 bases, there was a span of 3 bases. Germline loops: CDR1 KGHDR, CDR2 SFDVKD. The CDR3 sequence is CATSDLGSTDTQYF. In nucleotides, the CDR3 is TGTGCCACCAGTGATTTGGGGAGCACAGATACGCAGTATTTT.

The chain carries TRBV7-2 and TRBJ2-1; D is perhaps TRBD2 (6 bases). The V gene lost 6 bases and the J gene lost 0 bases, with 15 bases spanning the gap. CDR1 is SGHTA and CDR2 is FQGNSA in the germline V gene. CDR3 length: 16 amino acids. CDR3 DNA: TGTGCCAGCAGTGAACTTGGGAGGAGCTCCTACAATGAGCAGTTCTTC. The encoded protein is CASSELGRSSYNEQFF.

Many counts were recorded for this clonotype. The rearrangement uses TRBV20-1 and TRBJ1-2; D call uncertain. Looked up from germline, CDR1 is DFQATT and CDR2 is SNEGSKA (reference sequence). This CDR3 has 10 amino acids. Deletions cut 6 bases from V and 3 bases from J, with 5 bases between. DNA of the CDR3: TGCAGTGCACGGGACTATGGCTACACCTTC. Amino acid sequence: CSARDYGYTF.

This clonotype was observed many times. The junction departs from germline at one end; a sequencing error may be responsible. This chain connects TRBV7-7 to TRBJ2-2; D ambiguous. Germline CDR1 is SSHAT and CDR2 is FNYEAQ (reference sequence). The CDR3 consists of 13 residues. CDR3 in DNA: TGTGCTAGCAGCTCGGTTCTCACCGGGGAGCTGTTTTTT. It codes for CASSSVLTGELFF.

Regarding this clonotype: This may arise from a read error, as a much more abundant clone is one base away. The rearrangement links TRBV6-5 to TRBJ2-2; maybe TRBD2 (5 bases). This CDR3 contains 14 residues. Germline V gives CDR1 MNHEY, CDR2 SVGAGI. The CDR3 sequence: CAASRGVLTGELLF. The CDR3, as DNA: TGTGCCGCCTCTCGCGGTGTCCTCACCGGGGAGCTGTTGTTT.

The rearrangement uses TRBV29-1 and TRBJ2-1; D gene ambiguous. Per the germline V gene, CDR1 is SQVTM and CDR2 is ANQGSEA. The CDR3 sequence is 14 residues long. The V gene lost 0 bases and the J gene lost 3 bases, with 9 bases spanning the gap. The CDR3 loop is CSVEEGPDYNEQFF. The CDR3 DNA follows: TGCAGCGTTGAAGAAGGGCCAGACTACAATGAGCAGTTCTTC.

CDR3 in amino acids: CASSIAGVSGEQFF. The CDR3 nucleotides read TGTGCCAGCAGCATAGCGGGGGTATCTGGTGAGCAGTTCTTC. The genes are TRBV6-2 or TRBV6-3 and TRBJ2-1, with 9 bases identical to TRBD2. Germline CDR1 and CDR2: MNHEY and SVGEGT. With V trimmed by 6 bases and J by 9 bases, 9 bases remained unmatched. CDR3 length: 14 residues.

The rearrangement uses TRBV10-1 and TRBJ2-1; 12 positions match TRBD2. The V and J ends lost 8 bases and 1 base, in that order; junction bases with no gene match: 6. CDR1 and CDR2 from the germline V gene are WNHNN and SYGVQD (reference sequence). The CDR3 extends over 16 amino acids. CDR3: CASSSGGAGSYNEQFF. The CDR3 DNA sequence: TGCGCCAGCTCTAGCGGGGGGGCCGGGTCCTACAATGAGCAGTTCTTC.

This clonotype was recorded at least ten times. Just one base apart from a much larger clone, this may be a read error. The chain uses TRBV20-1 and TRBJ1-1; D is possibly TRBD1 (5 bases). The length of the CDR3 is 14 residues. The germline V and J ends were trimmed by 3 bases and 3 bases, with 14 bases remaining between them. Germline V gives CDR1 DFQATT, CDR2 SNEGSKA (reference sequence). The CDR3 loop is CSARGPRSDTEAFF. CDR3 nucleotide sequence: TGCAGTGCTAGGGGGCCAAGATCGGACACTGAAGCTTTCTTT.

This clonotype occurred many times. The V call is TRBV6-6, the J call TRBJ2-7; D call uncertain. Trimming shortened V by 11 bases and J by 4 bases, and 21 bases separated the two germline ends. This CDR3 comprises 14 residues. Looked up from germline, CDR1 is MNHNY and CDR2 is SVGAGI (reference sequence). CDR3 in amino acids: CASKTYIEQYEQYF. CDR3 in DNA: TGTGCCTCCAAAACTTACATTGAGCAGTACGAGCAGTACTTC.

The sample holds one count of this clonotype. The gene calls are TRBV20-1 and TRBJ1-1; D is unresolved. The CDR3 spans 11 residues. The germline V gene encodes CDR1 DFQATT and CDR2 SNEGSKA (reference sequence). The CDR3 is CSQRDNTEAFF. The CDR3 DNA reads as TGCAGCCAACGGGATAACACTGAAGCTTTCTTT.

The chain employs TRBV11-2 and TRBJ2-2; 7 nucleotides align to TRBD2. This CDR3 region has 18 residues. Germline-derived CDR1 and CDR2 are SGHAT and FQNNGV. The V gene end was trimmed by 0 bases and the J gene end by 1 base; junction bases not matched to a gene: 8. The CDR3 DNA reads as TGTGCCAGCAGCTTAGATTTGGGGAGGGGATTGAACACCGGGGAGCTGTTTTTT. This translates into CASSLDLGRGLNTGELFF.

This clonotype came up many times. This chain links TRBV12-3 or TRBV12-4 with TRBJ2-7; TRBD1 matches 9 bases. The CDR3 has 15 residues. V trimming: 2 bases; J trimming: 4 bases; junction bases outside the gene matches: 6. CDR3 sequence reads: CASSLTGQGYYEQYF. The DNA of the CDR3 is TGTGCCAGCAGTTTAACCGGACAGGGGTATTACGAGCAGTACTTC.

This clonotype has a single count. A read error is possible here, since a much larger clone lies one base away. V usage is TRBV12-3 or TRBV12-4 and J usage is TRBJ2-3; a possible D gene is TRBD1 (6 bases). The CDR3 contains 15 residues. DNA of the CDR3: TGTACCAGCAGTTTTAAGGGGGTTCTCACAGATACGCAGTATTTT. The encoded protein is CTSSFKGVLTDTQYF.

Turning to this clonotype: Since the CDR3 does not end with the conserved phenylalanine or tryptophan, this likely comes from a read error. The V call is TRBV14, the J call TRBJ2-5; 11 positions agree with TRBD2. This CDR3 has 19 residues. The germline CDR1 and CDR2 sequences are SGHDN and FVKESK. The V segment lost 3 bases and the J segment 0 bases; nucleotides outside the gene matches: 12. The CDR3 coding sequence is TGTGCCAGCAGCCACCGCCGACTAGCGGGATACTTGTACCAAGAGACCCAGTACCTC. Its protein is CASSHRRLAGYLYQETQYL.

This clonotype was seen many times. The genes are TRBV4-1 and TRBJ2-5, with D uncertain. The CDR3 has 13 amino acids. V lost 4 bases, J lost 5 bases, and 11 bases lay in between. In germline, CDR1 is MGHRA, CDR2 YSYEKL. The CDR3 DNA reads TGCGCCAGCAGCCCTGGGCCCATGGAGACCCAGTACTTC. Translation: CASSPGPMETQYF.

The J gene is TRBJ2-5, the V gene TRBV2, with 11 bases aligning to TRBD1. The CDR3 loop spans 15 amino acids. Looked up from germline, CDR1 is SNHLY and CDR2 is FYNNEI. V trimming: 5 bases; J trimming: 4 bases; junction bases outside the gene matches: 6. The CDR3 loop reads CASSPGTGGRETQYF. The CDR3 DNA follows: TGTGCCAGCAGTCCCGGGACAGGGGGAAGAGAGACCCAGTACTTC. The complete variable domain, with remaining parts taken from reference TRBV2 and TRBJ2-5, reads EPEVTQTPSHQVTQMGQEVILRCVPISNHLYFYWYRQILGQKVEFLVSFYNNEISEKSEIFDDQFSVERPDGSNFTLKIRSTKLEDSAMYFCASSPGTGGRETQYFGPGTRLLVL.

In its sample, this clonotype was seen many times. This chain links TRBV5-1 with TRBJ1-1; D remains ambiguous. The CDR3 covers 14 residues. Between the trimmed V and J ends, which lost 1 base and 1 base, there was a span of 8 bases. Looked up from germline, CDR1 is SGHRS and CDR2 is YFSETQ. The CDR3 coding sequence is TGCGCCAGCAGCTTGCAGGTTGCGAACACTGAAGCTTTCTTT. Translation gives CASSLQVANTEAFF.

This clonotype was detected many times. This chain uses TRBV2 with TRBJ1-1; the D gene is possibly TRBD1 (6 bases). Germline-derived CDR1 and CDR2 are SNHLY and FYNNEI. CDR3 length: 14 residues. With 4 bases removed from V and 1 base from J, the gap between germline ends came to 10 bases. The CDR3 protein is CASSAETGNTEAFF. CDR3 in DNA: TGTGCCAGCAGTGCCGAGACAGGGAACACTGAAGCTTTCTTT.

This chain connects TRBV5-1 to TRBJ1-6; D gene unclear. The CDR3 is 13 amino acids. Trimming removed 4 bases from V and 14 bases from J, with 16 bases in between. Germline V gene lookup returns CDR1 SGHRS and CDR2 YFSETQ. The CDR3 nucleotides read TGCGCCAGCAGCCGCGGGTACCAAGAGACCCTCCACTTT. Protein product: CASSRGYQETLHF.

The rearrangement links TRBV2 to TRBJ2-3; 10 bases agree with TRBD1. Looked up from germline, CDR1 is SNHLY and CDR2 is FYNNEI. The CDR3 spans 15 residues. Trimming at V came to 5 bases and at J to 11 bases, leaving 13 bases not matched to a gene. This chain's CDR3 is CASSSDRGRKNEQYF. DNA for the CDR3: TGTGCCAGCAGTAGTGACAGGGGGCGGAAGAATGAGCAGTATTTT.

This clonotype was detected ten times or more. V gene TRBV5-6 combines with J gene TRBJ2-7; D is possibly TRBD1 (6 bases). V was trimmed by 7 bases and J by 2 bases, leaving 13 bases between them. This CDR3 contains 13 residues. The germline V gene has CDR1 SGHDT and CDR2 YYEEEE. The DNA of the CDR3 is TGTGCCAGCGGTGGGGACATGGCCTACGAGCAGTACTTC. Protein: CASGGDMAYEQYF.

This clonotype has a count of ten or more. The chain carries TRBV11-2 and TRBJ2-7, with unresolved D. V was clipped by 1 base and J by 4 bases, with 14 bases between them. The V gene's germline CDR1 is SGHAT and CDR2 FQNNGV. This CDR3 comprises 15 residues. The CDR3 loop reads CASSLGSVRRYEQYF. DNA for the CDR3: TGTGCCAGCAGCTTAGGCAGCGTCAGGCGGTACGAGCAGTACTTC.

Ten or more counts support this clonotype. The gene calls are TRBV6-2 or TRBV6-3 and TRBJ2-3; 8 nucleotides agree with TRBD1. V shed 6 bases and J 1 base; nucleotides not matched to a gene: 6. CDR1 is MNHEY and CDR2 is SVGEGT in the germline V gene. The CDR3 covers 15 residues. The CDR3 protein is CASRNDRGGTDTQYF. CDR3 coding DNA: TGTGCCAGCAGGAATGACAGGGGAGGCACAGATACGCAGTATTTT.

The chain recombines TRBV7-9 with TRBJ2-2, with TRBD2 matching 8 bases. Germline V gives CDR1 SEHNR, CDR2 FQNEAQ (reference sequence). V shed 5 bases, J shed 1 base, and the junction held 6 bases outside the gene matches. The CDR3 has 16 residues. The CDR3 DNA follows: TGTGCCAGCAGCCCAATAGCGGGAAAGAACACCGGGGAGCTGTTTTTT. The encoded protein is CASSPIAGKNTGELFF.